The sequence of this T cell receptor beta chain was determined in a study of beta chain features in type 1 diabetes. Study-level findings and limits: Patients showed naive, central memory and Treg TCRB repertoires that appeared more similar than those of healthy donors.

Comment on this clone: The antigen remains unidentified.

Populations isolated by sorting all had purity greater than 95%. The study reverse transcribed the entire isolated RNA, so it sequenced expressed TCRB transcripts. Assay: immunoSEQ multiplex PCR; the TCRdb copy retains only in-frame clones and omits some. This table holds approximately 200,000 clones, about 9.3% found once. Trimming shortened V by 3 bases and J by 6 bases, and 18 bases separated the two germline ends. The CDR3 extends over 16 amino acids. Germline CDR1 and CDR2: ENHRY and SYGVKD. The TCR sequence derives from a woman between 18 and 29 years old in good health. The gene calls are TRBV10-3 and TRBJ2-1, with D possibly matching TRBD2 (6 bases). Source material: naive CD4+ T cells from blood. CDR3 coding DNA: TGTGCCATCAGTGATGGTAGCGGATTGCTCCGCAATGAGCAGTTCTTC. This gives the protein CAISDGSGLLRNEQFF.